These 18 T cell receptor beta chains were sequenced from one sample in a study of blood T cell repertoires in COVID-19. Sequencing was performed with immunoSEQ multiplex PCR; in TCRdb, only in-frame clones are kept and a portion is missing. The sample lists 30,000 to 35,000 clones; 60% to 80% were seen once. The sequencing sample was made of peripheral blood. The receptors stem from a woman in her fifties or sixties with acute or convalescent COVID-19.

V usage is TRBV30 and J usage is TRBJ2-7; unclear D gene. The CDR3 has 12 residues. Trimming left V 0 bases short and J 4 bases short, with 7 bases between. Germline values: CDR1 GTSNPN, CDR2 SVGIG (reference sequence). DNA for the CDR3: TGTGCCTGGAGTGTAACCGGTTACGAGCAGTACTTC. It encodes CAWSVTGYEQYF.

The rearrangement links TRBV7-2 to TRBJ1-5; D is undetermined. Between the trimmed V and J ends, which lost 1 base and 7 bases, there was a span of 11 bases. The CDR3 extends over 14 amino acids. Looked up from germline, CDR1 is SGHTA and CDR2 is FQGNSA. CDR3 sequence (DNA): TGTGCCAGCAGCTTAGATGGGTCGGGACAGCCCCAGCATTTT. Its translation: CASSLDGSGQPQHF. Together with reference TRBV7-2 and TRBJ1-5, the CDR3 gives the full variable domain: GAGVSQSPSNKVTEKGKDVELRCDPISGHTALYWYRQSLGQGLEFLIYFQGNSAPDKSGLPSDRFSAERTGGSVSTLTIQRTQQEDSAVYLCASSLDGSGQPQHFGDGTRLSIL.

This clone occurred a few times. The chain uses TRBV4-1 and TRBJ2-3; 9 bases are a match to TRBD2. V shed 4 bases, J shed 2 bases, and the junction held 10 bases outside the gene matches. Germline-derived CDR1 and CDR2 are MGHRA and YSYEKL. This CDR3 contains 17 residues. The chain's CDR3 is CASSPMVAGVDTDTQYF. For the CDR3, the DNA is TGCGCCAGCAGCCCGATGGTAGCGGGGGTAGACACAGATACGCAGTATTTT.

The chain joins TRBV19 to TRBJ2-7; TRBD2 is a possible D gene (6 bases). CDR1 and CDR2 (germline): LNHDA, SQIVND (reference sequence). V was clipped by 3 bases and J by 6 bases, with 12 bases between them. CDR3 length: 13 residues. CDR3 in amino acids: CASSMEGTSEQYF. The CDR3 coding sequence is TGTGCCAGTAGTATGGAGGGAACGAGCGAGCAGTACTTC.

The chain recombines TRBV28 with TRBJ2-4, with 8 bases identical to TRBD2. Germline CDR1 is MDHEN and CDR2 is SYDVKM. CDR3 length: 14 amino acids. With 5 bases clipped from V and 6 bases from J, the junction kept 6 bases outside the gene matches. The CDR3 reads CASSGSAGGNIQYF. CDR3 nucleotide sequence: TGTGCCAGCAGTGGCAGCGCGGGGGGAAACATTCAGTACTTC.

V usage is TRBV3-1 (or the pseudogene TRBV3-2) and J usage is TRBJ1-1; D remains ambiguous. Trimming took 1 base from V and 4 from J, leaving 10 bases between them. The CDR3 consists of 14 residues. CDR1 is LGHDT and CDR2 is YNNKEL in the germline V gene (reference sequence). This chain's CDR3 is CASSQGRSGTEAFF. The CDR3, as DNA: TGTGCCAGCAGCCAAGGTCGGTCGGGCACTGAAGCTTTCTTT.

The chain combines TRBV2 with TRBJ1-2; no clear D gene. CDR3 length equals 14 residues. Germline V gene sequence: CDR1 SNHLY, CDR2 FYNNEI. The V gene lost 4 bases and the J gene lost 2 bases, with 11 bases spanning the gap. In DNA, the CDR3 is TGTGCCAGCAGTGGAGAGCGGGTGAACTATGGCTACACCTTC. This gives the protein CASSGERVNYGYTF.

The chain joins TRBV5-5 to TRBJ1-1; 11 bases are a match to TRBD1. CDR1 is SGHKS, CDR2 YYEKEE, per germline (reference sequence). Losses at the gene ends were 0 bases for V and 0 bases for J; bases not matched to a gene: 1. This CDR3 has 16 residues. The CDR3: CASSLGDRGMNTEAFF. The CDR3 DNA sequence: TGTGCCAGCAGCTTGGGGGACAGGGGGATGAACACTGAAGCTTTCTTT.

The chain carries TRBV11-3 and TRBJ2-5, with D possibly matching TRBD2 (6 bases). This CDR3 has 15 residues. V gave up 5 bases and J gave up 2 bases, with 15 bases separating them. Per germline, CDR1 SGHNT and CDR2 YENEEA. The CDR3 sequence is CASSAGPGDQETQYF. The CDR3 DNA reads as TGTGCCAGCAGCGCGGGTCCGGGGGATCAAGAGACCCAGTACTTC.

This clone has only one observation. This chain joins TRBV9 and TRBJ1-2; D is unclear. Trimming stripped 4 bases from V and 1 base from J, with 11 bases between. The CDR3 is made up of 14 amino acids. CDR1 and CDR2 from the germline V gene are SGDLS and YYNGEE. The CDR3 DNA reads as TGTGCCAGCAGCCCCAACGCACATAACTATGGCTACACCTTC. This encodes CASSPNAHNYGYTF.

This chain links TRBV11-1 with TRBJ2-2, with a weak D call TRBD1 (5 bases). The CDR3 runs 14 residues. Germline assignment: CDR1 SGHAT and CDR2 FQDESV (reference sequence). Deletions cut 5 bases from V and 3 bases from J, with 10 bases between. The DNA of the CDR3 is TGTGCCAGCAGCCCAGGGTTCCACACCGGGGAGCTGTTTTTT. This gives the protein CASSPGFHTGELFF.

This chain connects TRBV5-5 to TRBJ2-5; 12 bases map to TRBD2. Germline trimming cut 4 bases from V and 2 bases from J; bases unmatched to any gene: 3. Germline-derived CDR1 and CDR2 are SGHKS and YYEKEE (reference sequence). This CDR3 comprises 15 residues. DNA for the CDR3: TGTGCCAGCAGCATCGGACTAGCGGGGCAAGAGACCCAGTACTTC. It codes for CASSIGLAGQETQYF.

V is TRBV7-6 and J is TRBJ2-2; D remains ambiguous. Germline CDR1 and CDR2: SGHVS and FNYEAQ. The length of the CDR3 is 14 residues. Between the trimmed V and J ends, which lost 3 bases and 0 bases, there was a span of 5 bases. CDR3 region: CASSFAANTGELFF. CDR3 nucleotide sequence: TGTGCCAGCAGCTTTGCAGCGAACACCGGGGAGCTGTTTTTT.

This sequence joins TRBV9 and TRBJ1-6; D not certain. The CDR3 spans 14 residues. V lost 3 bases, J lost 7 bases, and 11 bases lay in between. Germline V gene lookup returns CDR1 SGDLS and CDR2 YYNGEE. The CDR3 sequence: CASSGTELNSPLHF. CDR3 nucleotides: TGTGCCAGCAGCGGAACAGAGTTGAATTCACCCCTCCACTTT.

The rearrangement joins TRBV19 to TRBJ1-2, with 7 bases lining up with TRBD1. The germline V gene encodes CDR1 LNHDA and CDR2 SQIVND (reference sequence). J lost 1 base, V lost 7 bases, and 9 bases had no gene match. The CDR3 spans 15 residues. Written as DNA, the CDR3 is TGTGCCAGTACCAAAGGACAGGTCGTTAACTATGGCTACACCTTC. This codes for CASTKGQVVNYGYTF. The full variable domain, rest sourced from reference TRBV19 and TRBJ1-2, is DGGITQSPKYLFRKEGQNVTLSCEQNLNHDAMYWYRQDPGQGLRLIYYSQIVNDFQKGDIAEGYSVSREKKESFPLTVTSAQKNPTAFYLCASTKGQVVNYGYTFGSGTRLTVV.

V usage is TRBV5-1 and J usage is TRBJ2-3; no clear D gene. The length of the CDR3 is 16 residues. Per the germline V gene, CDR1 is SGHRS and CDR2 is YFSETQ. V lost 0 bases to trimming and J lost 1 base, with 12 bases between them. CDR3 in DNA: TGCGCCAGCAGCTTGGGCGGCGAGGCGGGCACAGATACGCAGTATTTT. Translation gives CASSLGGEAGTDTQYF.

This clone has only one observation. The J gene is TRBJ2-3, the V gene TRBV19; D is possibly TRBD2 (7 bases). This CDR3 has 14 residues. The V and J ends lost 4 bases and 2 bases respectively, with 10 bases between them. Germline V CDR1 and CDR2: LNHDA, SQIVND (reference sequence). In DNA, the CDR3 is TGTGCCAGTAGTAAGGGGGGGCCCACAGATACGCAGTATTTT. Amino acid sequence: CASSKGGPTDTQYF. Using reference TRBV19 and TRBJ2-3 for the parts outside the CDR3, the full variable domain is DGGITQSPKYLFRKEGQNVTLSCEQNLNHDAMYWYRQDPGQGLRLIYYSQIVNDFQKGDIAEGYSVSREKKESFPLTVTSAQKNPTAFYLCASSKGGPTDTQYFGPGTRLTVL.

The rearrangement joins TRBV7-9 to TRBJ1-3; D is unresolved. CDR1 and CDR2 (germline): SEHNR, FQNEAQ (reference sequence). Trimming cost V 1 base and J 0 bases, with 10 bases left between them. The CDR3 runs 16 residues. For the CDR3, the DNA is TGTGCCAGCAGCTTAGTGGCCGTATACTCTGGAAACACCATATATTTT. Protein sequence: CASSLVAVYSGNTIYF.